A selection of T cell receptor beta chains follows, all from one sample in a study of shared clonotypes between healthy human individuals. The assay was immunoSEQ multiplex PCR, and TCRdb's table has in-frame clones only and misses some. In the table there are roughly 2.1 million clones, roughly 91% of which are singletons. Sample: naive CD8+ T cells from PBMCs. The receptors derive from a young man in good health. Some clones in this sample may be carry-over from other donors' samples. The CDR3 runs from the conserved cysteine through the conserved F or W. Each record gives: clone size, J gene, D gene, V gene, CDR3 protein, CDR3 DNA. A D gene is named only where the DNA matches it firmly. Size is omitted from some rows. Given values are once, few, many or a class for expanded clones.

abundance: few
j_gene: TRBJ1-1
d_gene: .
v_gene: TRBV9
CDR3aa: CASSTGGGTEAFF
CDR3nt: TGTGCCAGCAGCACCGGGGGGGGCACTGAAGCTTTCTTT

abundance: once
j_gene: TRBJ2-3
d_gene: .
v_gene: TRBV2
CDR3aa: CASMDTQYF
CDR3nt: TGTGCCAGCATGGATACGCAGTATTTT

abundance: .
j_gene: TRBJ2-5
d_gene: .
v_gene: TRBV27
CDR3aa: CASSSGNRGPVRETQYF
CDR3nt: TGTGCCAGCAGTTCCGGAAATAGGGGACCGGTCCGGGAGACCCAGTACTTC

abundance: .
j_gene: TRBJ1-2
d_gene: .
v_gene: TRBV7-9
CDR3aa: CASSLGEAGGGYTF
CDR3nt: TGTGCCAGCAGCTTAGGAGAGGCAGGCGGTGGCTACACCTTC

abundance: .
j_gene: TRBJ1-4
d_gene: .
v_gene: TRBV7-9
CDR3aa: CASSLYKGPNEKLFF
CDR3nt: TGTGCCAGCAGCTTATATAAGGGGCCGAATGAAAAACTGTTTTTT

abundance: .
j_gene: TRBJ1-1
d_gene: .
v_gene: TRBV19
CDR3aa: CASSILPGSLFEAFF
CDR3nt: TGTGCCAGTAGTATTCTTCCCGGGAGTCTTTTTGAAGCTTTCTTT

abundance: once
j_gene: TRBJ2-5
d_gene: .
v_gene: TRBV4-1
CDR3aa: CASSQDSPRGIGQETQYF
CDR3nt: TGCGCCAGCAGCCAAGATAGTCCACGCGGGATAGGACAAGAGACCCAGTACTTC

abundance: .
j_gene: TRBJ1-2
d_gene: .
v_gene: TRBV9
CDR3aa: CASSVGRESNNYGYTF
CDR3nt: TGTGCCAGCAGCGTAGGCAGGGAGAGTAACAACTATGGCTACACCTTC

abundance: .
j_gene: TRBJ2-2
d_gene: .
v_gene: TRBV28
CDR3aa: CASSLIVTGELFF
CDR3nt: TGTGCCAGCAGTTTGATAGTAACCGGGGAGCTGTTTTTT

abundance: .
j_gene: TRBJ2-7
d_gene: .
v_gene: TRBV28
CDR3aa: CASSPGRFYEQYF
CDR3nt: TGTGCCAGCAGTCCGGGACGGTTCTACGAGCAGTACTTC

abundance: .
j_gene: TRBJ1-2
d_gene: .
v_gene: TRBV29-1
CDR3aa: CSAQTELYGYTF
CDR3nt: TGCAGCGCCCAGACGGAACTTTATGGCTACACCTTC

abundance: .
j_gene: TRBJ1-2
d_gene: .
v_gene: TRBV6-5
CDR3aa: CASSSGGSLSGYTF
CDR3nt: TGTGCCAGCAGCTCTGGAGGGTCCTTGAGTGGCTACACCTTC

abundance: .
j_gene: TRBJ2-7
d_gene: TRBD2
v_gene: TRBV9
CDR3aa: CASSVDRTSGTFYEQYF
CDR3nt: TGTGCCAGCAGCGTAGATCGTACTAGCGGGACCTTCTACGAGCAGTACTTC

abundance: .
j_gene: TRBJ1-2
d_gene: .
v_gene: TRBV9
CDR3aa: CASSASEGGPYGYTF
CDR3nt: TGTGCCAGCAGCGCGTCGGAGGGGGGTCCCTATGGCTACACCTTC

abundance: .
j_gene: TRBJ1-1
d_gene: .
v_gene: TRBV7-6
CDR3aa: CASSSLRGARTEAFF
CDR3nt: TGTGCCAGCAGCTCCTTACGGGGGGCGAGAACTGAAGCTTTCTTT

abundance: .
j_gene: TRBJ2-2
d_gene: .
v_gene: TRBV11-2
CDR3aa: CASSLTGGGELFF
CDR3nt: TGTGCCAGCAGCCTGACAGGTGGCGGGGAGCTGTTTTTT

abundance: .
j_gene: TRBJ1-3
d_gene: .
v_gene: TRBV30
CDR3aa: CAWSDSPRSPGNTIYF
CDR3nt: TGTGCCTGGAGTGACAGTCCTCGGAGCCCTGGAAACACCATATATTTT

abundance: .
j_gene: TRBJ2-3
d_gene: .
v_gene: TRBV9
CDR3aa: CASSGPFSTDTQYF
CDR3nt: TGTGCCAGCAGCGGTCCCTTTAGCACAGATACGCAGTATTTT

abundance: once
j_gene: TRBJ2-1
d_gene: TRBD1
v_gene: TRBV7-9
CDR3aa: CASSLNLGQRSVEQFF
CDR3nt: TGTGCCAGCAGCTTGAATCTGGGACAGCGGTCCGTTGAGCAGTTCTTC

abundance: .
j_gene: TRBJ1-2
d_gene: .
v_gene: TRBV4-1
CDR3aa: CASSQVGSPRDYGYTF
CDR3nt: TGCGCCAGCAGCCAAGTTGGGTCCCCTCGGGACTATGGCTACACCTTC

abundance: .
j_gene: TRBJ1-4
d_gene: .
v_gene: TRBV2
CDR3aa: CASSEYWGANEKLFF
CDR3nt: TGTGCCAGCAGTGAATACTGGGGTGCTAATGAAAAACTGTTTTTT

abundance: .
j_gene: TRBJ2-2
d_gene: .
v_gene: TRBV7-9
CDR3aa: CASSLEQSGRNTGELFF
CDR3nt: TGTGCCAGCAGCTTAGAACAATCAGGCAGGAACACCGGGGAGCTGTTTTTT

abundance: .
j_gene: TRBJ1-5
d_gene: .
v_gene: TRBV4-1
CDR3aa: CASSLFGGGGSNQPQHF
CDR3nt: TGCGCCAGCAGCCTATTCGGTGGGGGCGGTAGCAATCAGCCCCAGCATTTT

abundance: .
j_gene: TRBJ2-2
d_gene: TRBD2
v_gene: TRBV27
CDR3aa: CASGITSGRNTGELFF
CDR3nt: TGTGCCAGCGGGATTACTAGCGGGCGGAACACCGGGGAGCTGTTTTTT

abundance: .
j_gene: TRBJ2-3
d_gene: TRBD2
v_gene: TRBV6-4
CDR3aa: CASRKGRARTDTQYF
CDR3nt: TGTGCCAGCAGAAAAGGGAGGGCTCGCACAGATACGCAGTATTTT

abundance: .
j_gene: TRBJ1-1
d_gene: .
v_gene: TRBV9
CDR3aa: CASSVVNTEAFF
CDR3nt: TGTGCCAGCAGCGTAGTCAACACTGAAGCTTTCTTT

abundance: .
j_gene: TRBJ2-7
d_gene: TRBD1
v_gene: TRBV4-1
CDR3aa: CASSPGQGMSYEQYF
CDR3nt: TGCGCCAGCAGCCCGGGACAGGGGATGTCCTACGAGCAGTACTTC

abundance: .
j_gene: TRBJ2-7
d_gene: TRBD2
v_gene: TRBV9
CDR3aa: CASSVSGGRDYEQYF
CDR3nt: TGTGCCAGCAGCGTTAGCGGGGGAAGAGACTACGAGCAGTACTTC

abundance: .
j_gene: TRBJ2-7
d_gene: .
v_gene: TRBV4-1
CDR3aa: CASSQDRVYEQYF
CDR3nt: TGCGCCAGCAGCCAAGATAGGGTCTACGAGCAGTACTTC

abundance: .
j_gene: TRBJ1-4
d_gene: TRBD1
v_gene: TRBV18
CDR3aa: CASSPTGGTNEKLFF
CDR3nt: TGTGCCAGCTCACCAACAGGGGGAACTAATGAAAAACTGTTTTTT

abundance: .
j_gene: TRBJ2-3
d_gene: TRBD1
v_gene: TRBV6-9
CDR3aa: CASSQFSGGRTDTQYF
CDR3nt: TGTGCCAGCAGTCAATTCTCAGGGGGCCGCACAGATACGCAGTATTTT

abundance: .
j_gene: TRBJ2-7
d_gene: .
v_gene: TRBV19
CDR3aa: CASSPRLEGEQYF
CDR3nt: TGTGCCAGTAGTCCCCGACTAGAAGGAGAGCAGTACTTC

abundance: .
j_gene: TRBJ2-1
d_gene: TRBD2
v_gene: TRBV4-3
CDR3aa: CASSQAPAGDYNEQFF
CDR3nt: TGCGCCAGCAGCCAAGCACCAGCGGGAGACTACAATGAGCAGTTCTTC

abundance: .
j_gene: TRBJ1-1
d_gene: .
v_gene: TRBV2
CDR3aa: CASRSLPPPGDEAFF
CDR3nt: TGTGCCAGCAGATCGCTCCCCCCCCCGGGGGATGAAGCTTTCTTT

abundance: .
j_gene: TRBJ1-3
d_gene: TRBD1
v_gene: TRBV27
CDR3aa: CASSSYRGNDDTIYF
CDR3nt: TGTGCCAGCAGTTCCTACAGGGGAAATGATGACACCATATATTTT

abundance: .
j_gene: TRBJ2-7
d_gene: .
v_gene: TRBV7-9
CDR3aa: CASSLARYDSYEQYF
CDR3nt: TGTGCCAGCAGCTTAGCGCGGTACGACTCCTACGAGCAGTACTTC

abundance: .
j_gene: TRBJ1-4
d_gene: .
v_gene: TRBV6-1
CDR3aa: CASSEDGATANEKLFF
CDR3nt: TGTGCCAGCAGTGAAGATGGAGCGACAGCGAATGAAAAACTGTTTTTT

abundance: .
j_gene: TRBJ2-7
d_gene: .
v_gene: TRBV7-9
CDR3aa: CASSLGPGEQYF
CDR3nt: TGTGCCAGCAGCTTAGGACCAGGCGAGCAGTACTTC

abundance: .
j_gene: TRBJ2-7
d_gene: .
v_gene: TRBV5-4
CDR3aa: CASSSEGERQYF
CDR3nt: TGTGCCAGCAGTTCGGAGGGGGAGAGGCAGTACTTC

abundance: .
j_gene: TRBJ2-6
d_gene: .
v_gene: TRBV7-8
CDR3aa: CASSLAIGSSGANVLTF
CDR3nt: TGTGCCAGCAGCTTAGCGATTGGTAGCTCTGGGGCCAACGTCCTGACTTTC

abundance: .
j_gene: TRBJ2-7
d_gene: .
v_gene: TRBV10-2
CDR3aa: CASRDSLYEQYF
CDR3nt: TGCGCCAGCCGGGACTCCCTCTACGAGCAGTACTTC